Following are 20 T cell receptor beta chains from one sample sequenced in a study of cytomegalovirus exposure and HLA in healthy donors. Data came from immunoSEQ multiplex PCR; TCRdb stores just in-frame clones and leaves some out. Of around 65,000 clones detected, around 92% appear once; the ten largest clones hold approximately 5.3%. Sequencing input: PBMCs. Source of these receptors: a man in his late teens or twenties in good health and CMV-seropositive.

The J gene is TRBJ2-3, the V gene TRBV5-1, with 12 nucleotides matching TRBD2. V shed 5 bases, J shed 1 base, and the junction held 8 bases outside the gene matches. Per the germline V gene, CDR1 is SGHRS and CDR2 is YFSETQ. The CDR3 loop spans 17 amino acids. As DNA, the CDR3 is TGCGCCAGCAGTCTTGGACTAGCGGGAACCGGCACAGATACGCAGTATTTT. It codes for CASSLGLAGTGTDTQYF.

The CDR3 reads CASSPGNTGELFF. CDR3 DNA sequence: TGTGCCAGCTCACCCGGGAACACCGGGGAGCTGTTTTTT. The chain has TRBV18 and TRBJ2-2; D is unresolved. The V and J ends lost 3 bases and 1 base respectively, with 3 bases between them. CDR1 and CDR2 (germline): KGHSH, LQKENI. CDR3 size: 13 residues.

V usage is TRBV9 and J usage is TRBJ2-1; 8 positions agree with TRBD1. V dropped 4 bases and J dropped 9; count of bases not matched to a gene: 12. Germline CDR1 is SGDLS and CDR2 is YYNGEE. The CDR3 has 15 residues. This CDR3 reads CASSLRTGLGGEQFF. DNA for the CDR3: TGTGCCAGCAGCTTGCGGACAGGGTTAGGGGGTGAGCAGTTCTTC.

This clone was observed once. The chain is built from TRBV6-1 and TRBJ2-1; 10 nucleotides match TRBD2. The trim removed 0 bases at V and 5 bases at J, leaving 4 bases unmatched. Germline CDR1 and CDR2: MNHNS and SASEGT. The CDR3 extends over 16 amino acids. The CDR3: CASSEARLAGNNEQFF. DNA for the CDR3: TGTGCCAGCAGTGAAGCCCGACTAGCGGGTAACAATGAGCAGTTCTTC.

The chain has TRBV10-1 and TRBJ2-3, with D possibly TRBD2 on 5 matching bases. Germline V gives CDR1 WNHNN, CDR2 SYGVQD (reference sequence). V dropped 8 bases and J dropped 6 bases, with 15 bases sitting between them. This CDR3 region has 13 residues. The chain's CDR3 is CASQLAGSDTQYF. The DNA for the CDR3 is TGCGCCAGCCAGCTAGCAGGTTCGGATACGCAGTATTTT.

The chain is built from TRBV4-2 and TRBJ2-3; 8 nucleotides line up with TRBD2. The CDR3 is 17 amino acids. Germline V lookup: CDR1 LGHNA, CDR2 YNFKEQ. V lost 5 bases and J lost 3; bases outside the gene matches: 13. Here the CDR3 reads CASSTRGGESSTDTQYF. The CDR3, as DNA: TGTGCCAGCAGCACTCGGGGGGGCGAGAGTAGTACAGATACGCAGTATTTT.

J is TRBJ1-5 and V is TRBV6-1; perhaps TRBD1 as D (6 bases). This CDR3 region has 12 residues. The V and J ends lost 6 bases and 4 bases respectively, with 7 bases between them. The germline V gene has CDR1 MNHNS and CDR2 SASEGT. The CDR3 region is CASSQGNQPQHF. Here the CDR3 DNA reads TGTGCCAGCAGCCAGGGGAATCAGCCCCAGCATTTT.

The V call is TRBV15, the J call TRBJ2-7, with D hard to call. CDR3 length equals 13 residues. The V gene's germline CDR1 is LNHNV and CDR2 YYDKDF (reference sequence). V was pared by 4 bases and J by 2 bases, with 9 bases between. The CDR3 DNA follows: TGTGCCACCAGCAAGGCTACAGCCTACGAGCAGTACTTC. This translates into CATSKATAYEQYF.

The chain employs TRBV4-1 and TRBJ2-7; D is undetermined. The CDR3 spans 13 residues. CDR1 is MGHRA and CDR2 is YSYEKL in the germline V gene. Trimming stripped 2 bases from V and 1 base from J, with 6 bases between. The CDR3 protein is CASSQLISYEQYF. CDR3 nucleotides: TGCGCCAGCAGCCAACTTATATCCTACGAGCAGTACTTC.

The chain employs TRBV13 and TRBJ2-7, with a tentative D call TRBD1 (6 bases). Germline V gene sequence: CDR1 PRHDT, CDR2 FYEKMQ (reference sequence). Deletions cut 3 bases from V and 0 bases from J, with 12 bases between. The CDR3 is made up of 15 amino acids. CDR3 DNA: TGTGCCAGCAGCTTTCAGGGGTCTCCCTCCTACGAGCAGTACTTC. Protein: CASSFQGSPSYEQYF. Drawing the rest from reference TRBV13 and TRBJ2-7, the complete variable domain is AAGVIQSPRHLIKEKRETATLKCYPIPRHDTVYWYQQGPGQDPQFLISFYEKMQSDKGSIPDRFSAQQFSDYHSELNMSSLELGDSALYFCASSFQGSPSYEQYFGPGTRLTVT.

The J gene is TRBJ1-2, the V gene TRBV28; perhaps TRBD1 as D (6 bases). CDR3 length equals 10 residues. V lost 5 bases and J 8 bases, leaving 6 bases between the germline ends. Per the germline V gene, CDR1 is MDHEN and CDR2 is SYDVKM. This CDR3 is CASSDRGYTF. The CDR3 DNA is TGTGCCAGCAGTGACAGGGGCTACACCTTC.

This chain joins TRBV19 and TRBJ2-1; D is unresolved. V was cut by 2 bases and J by 6 bases, with 11 bases left in between. This CDR3 has 14 residues. CDR1 and CDR2 (germline): LNHDA, SQIVND (reference sequence). The CDR3 DNA sequence: TGTGCCAGTAGTATAAAGAACAGTTTCAATGAGCAGTTCTTC. Encoded protein: CASSIKNSFNEQFF.

The gene calls are TRBV27 and TRBJ1-1; 7 nucleotides match TRBD1. V was pared by 2 bases and J by 1 base, with 1 base of the junction left unmatched. Looked up from germline, CDR1 is MNHEY and CDR2 is SMNVEV (reference sequence). The CDR3 loop spans 14 amino acids. The CDR3 DNA reads TGTGCCAGCAGTTTACCAGGGGGGAACACTGAAGCTTTCTTT. Amino acids: CASSLPGGNTEAFF.

In its sample, this clone was seen once. The chain uses TRBV29-1 and TRBJ1-1; a possible D gene is TRBD1 (6 bases). V dropped 4 bases and J dropped 0 bases, with 9 bases sitting between them. Germline loops: CDR1 SQVTM, CDR2 ANQGSEA. The CDR3 has 13 residues. CDR3 sequence reads: CSVGTVLNTEAFF. Here the CDR3 DNA reads TGCAGCGTTGGGACAGTTTTGAACACTGAAGCTTTCTTT.

The gene calls are TRBV5-3 and TRBJ1-1; D ambiguous. TRBV5-3 is treated as an ORF (open reading frame) with a function not yet certain. The length of the CDR3 is 14 residues. Trimming took off 2 bases at V and 0 bases at J, with 8 bases between the two ends. CDR3 DNA sequence: TGTGCCAGAAGCTTCGGGAAACTGAACACTGAAGCTTTCTTT. This translates into CARSFGKLNTEAFF.

Note on this clone: One end of the junction does not line up with germline, which may come from a read error. This chain links TRBV5-4 with TRBJ2-3, with D unclear. This CDR3 has 11 residues. Germline V gene data show CDR1 as SGHNT and CDR2 as YYREEE (reference sequence). The CDR3 DNA reads as TGTGCCAGCAGCTTTCTCGCCTGCCTACTTTTT. Protein sequence: CASSFLACLLF.

J is TRBJ2-7 and V is TRBV5-8; 10 nucleotides line up with TRBD1. CDR1 and CDR2 (germline): SGHTS, YDEGEE. J was trimmed by 7 bases and V by 4 bases; bases with no gene match: 5. The CDR3 sequence is 13 residues long. CDR3 DNA sequence: TGTGCCAGCAGCCGGGACAGGGGCGGTGAGCAGTACTTC. It encodes CASSRDRGGEQYF.

As concerns this clone: At one end, the junction sequence differs from germline, possibly due to a read error. The rearrangement links TRBV7-7 to TRBJ2-5; 9 bases are a match to TRBD1. CDR1 is SSHAT, CDR2 FNYEAQ, per germline (reference sequence). The CDR3 is 14 amino acids. This CDR3 reads CASSSTGGSETQYF. The CDR3 bases are TGTGCTAGCAGCTCAACAGGGGGCTCAGAGACCCAGTACTTC.

The CDR3 coding sequence is TGTGCCAGCACCAACCTGGGCAGGGCCCTCTCTGGGGCCAACGTCCTGACTTTC. Its protein product is CASTNLGRALSGANVLTF. The chain couples TRBV21-1 to TRBJ2-6; the table gives TRBD1 as D, unverified against the DNA. TRBV21-1 is annotated as a pseudogene. The CDR3 spans 18 residues.

The chain employs TRBV19 and TRBJ2-7; no reliable D call. Per germline, CDR1 LNHDA and CDR2 SQIVND (reference sequence). Trimming stripped 5 bases from V and 0 bases from J, with 11 bases between. This CDR3 contains 14 residues. Written as DNA, the CDR3 is TGTGCCAGTAGTCTGCAGGTTAGCTCCTACGAGCAGTACTTC. It yields the protein CASSLQVSSYEQYF.